One sample yielded the 30 T cell receptor beta chains listed below, sequenced in a study of cytomegalovirus exposure and HLA in healthy donors. A multiplex PCR was run with 60 Vbeta primers and 13 Jbeta primers. Sequenced by immunoSEQ multiplex PCR; TCRdb stores in-frame clones only, minus some. This sample contains 45,000 to 55,000 clones. The material sequenced was PBMCs. Receptors originate from a man aged 35 to 55 in good health and CMV-seropositive.

The rearrangement links TRBV27 to TRBJ2-1; 10 positions match TRBD2. The ends lost 5 bases at V and 8 bases at J; junction bases unmatched: 6. This CDR3 contains 14 residues. The germline gives CDR1 MNHEY, CDR2 SMNVEV (reference sequence). The CDR3: CASSPALAGHEQFF. CDR3 DNA sequence: TGTGCCAGCAGTCCGGCACTAGCGGGACATGAGCAGTTCTTC.

The chain uses TRBV6-1 and TRBJ1-6; D perhaps matches TRBD1 (6 bases). V lost 9 bases and J 0 bases, leaving 12 bases between the germline ends. Germline loops: CDR1 MNHNS, CDR2 SASEGT. The CDR3 has 15 amino acids. CDR3 sequence reads: CASGGLSSYNSPLHF. For the CDR3, the DNA is TGTGCCAGTGGGGGCTTAAGCTCCTATAATTCACCCCTCCACTTT.

This chain uses TRBV6-6 with TRBJ1-2; D unresolved. The CDR3 has 13 residues. Germline V gene data show CDR1 as MNHNY and CDR2 as SVGAGI (reference sequence). Trimming shortened V by 6 bases and J by 4 bases, and 12 bases separated the two germline ends. This CDR3 is CASSPPGFYGYTF. CDR3 nucleotides: TGTGCCAGCAGCCCTCCGGGGTTCTATGGCTACACCTTC.

The genes are TRBV28 and TRBJ1-4, with 7 bases fitting TRBD1. V trimming: 8 bases; J trimming: 7 bases; junction bases outside the gene matches: 10. Germline V gene lookup returns CDR1 MDHEN and CDR2 SYDVKM. The CDR3 length is 14 residues. CDR3 protein: CASVRGPVPEKLFF. The CDR3 region has the DNA TGTGCCAGCGTAAGGGGGCCTGTCCCTGAAAAACTGTTTTTT.

The CDR3 region is CASSLARQYEQYF. DNA for the CDR3: TGTGCCAGCAGTTTAGCGAGACAGTACGAGCAGTACTTC. This chain links TRBV28 with TRBJ2-7; D is possibly TRBD1 (5 bases). The CDR3 extends over 13 amino acids. The ends were cut back, 2 bases at V and 4 bases at J, with 9 bases in the middle. CDR1 is MDHEN and CDR2 is SYDVKM in the germline V gene.

In nucleotides, the CDR3 is TGTGCCAGCAGCCCGGACACCGGGGAGCTGTTTTTT. It encodes CASSPDTGELFF. The chain couples TRBV7-2 to TRBJ2-2; D is uncertain. Germline V gene data show CDR1 as SGHTA and CDR2 as FQGNSA. The germline V and J ends were trimmed by 5 bases and 3 bases, with 4 bases remaining between them. The CDR3 spans 12 residues.

The CDR3 DNA follows: TGTGCCAGCGGGATCCAGGGTCGGTATGGCTACACCTTC. Its translation: CASGIQGRYGYTF. J is TRBJ1-2 and V is TRBV27; the D gene is possibly TRBD1 (5 bases). This CDR3 region has 13 residues. Germline V lookup: CDR1 MNHEY, CDR2 SMNVEV (reference sequence). V was trimmed by 8 bases and J by 5 bases, leaving 15 bases between them.

This chain uses TRBV7-2 with TRBJ2-7; 7 bases map to TRBD1. CDR1 is SGHTA and CDR2 is FQGNSA in the germline V gene. This CDR3 is 15 amino acids long. Germline trimming cut 3 bases from V and 6 bases from J; bases unmatched to any gene: 11. For the CDR3, the DNA is TGTGCCAGCAGCTTTCGCCCCACTACAGGGGTCGAGCAGTACTTC. It encodes CASSFRPTTGVEQYF. Supplemented by reference TRBV7-2 and TRBJ2-7, the full variable domain reads GAGVSQSPSNKVTEKGKDVELRCDPISGHTALYWYRQSLGQGLEFLIYFQGNSAPDKSGLPSDRFSAERTGGSVSTLTIQRTQQEDSAVYLCASSFRPTTGVEQYFGPGTRLTVT.

The chain is built from TRBV10-1 and TRBJ2-7, with D possibly being TRBD2 (6 bases). Germline V gene data show CDR1 as WNHNN and CDR2 as SYGVQD (reference sequence). Trimming pared 4 bases from V and 7 bases from J, leaving 17 bases between. The CDR3 consists of 14 residues. The DNA of the CDR3 is TGCGCCAGCAGTGCACCAGGCCCGGGGGATGAGCAGTACTTC. It encodes CASSAPGPGDEQYF.

The J gene is TRBJ2-3, the V gene TRBV21-1; the tabulated D call, TRBD2, remains unverified against the DNA. TRBV21-1 counts as a pseudogene. The CDR3 is 16 residues long. The CDR3 spells CASSTPSGRGSDTQYF. The CDR3 DNA follows: TGTGCCAGCAGCACCCCTAGCGGGAGAGGCTCAGATACGCAGTATTTT.

The chain recombines TRBV7-9 with TRBJ2-7; no clear D gene. The CDR3 totals 12 residues. Germline V gene lookup returns CDR1 SEHNR and CDR2 FQNEAQ (reference sequence). Trimming shortened V by 6 bases and J by 4 bases, and 10 bases separated the two germline ends. CDR3 loop: CASSSSVYEQYF. The CDR3 DNA follows: TGTGCCAGCAGTTCGTCCGTGTACGAGCAGTACTTC.

The gene calls are TRBV27 and TRBJ2-1, with TRBD1 as a possible D gene (5 bases). With 6 bases removed from V and 6 bases from J, the gap between germline ends came to 18 bases. The CDR3 contains 15 residues. Germline CDR1 is MNHEY and CDR2 is SMNVEV (reference sequence). The DNA of the CDR3 is TGTGCCAGCAGCCCGGGTTGGGGAAGGGGCAATGAGCAGTTCTTC. This translates into CASSPGWGRGNEQFF.

The chain has TRBV7-9 and TRBJ1-5; D gene uncertain. Germline lookup yields CDR1 SEHNR and CDR2 FQNEAQ (reference sequence). This CDR3 has 14 amino acids. Between the trimmed V and J ends, which lost 4 bases and 0 bases, there was a span of 7 bases. In DNA form, the CDR3 reads TGTGCCAGCAGCTCAGTAAATAGCAATCAGCCCCAGCATTTT. The encoded protein is CASSSVNSNQPQHF.

The rearrangement uses TRBV28 and TRBJ1-2; 11 bases are a match to TRBD1. CDR3 size: 14 residues. V was pared by 5 bases and J by 8 bases, with 7 bases of the junction left unmatched. Looked up from germline, CDR1 is MDHEN and CDR2 is SYDVKM. CDR3 DNA sequence: TGTGCCAGCAGTAACCCGGACAGGGGGCTGGGCTACACCTTC. This codes for CASSNPDRGLGYTF.

V and J are TRBV9 and TRBJ2-7; D remains unclear. Trimming pared 3 bases from V and 2 bases from J, leaving 21 bases between. Germline-derived CDR1 and CDR2 are SGDLS and YYNGEE. The CDR3 is made up of 17 amino acids. This CDR3 reads CASSAPLHVPQTYEQYF. The CDR3 DNA reads TGTGCCAGCAGCGCCCCGTTACACGTACCACAGACCTACGAGCAGTACTTC.

A note on this clone: Different DNA sequences within this sample yield the same CDR3. The rearrangement links TRBV5-1 to TRBJ2-1; 8 bases fit TRBD1. The V segment lost 2 bases and the J segment 2 bases; nucleotides outside the gene matches: 6. This CDR3 is built from 16 residues. Germline-derived CDR1 and CDR2 are SGHRS and YFSETQ. The CDR3 reads CASSLGGQGPYNEQFF. The CDR3 DNA follows: TGCGCCAGCAGCTTAGGCGGACAGGGTCCCTACAATGAGCAGTTCTTC.

This chain joins TRBV19 and TRBJ2-7; 9 bases are a match to TRBD2. J lost 4 bases, V lost 5 bases, and 9 bases had no gene match. The CDR3 runs to 15 residues. Germline values: CDR1 LNHDA, CDR2 SQIVND (reference sequence). CDR3: CASSPNGGRGYEQYF. CDR3 sequence (DNA): TGTGCCAGTAGTCCTAATGGCGGGAGGGGATACGAGCAGTACTTC.

This chain uses TRBV7-9 with TRBJ1-2, with D uncertain. The CDR3 has 14 residues. Germline V gives CDR1 SEHNR, CDR2 FQNEAQ (reference sequence). V lost 4 bases and J lost 8, with 17 bases in between. The DNA of the CDR3 is TGTGCCAGCAGCTCCCCAAACCGGGCGGGGGGCTACACCTTC. It is translated as CASSSPNRAGGYTF.

J is TRBJ1-2 and V is TRBV6-1; possibly TRBD1 for D (5 bases). The CDR3 has 17 amino acids. Germline V CDR1 and CDR2: MNHNS, SASEGT. The V gene lost 2 bases and the J gene lost 1 base, with 17 bases spanning the gap. CDR3 sequence (DNA): TGTGCCAGCAGTGAAAAGATAGGACACCAACTTAACTATGGCTACACCTTC. This translates into CASSEKIGHQLNYGYTF.

The chain couples TRBV30 to TRBJ2-5; TRBD2 aligns across 15 bases. Germline CDR1 GTSNPN, CDR2 SVGIG (reference sequence). V trimming: 4 bases; J trimming: 5 bases; junction bases outside the gene matches: 8. This CDR3 region has 16 residues. For the CDR3, the DNA is TGTGCCTGGATTCCTTTGGGACTAGCGGGAGGCGAGACCCAGTACTTC. This codes for CAWIPLGLAGGETQYF.

This chain connects TRBV6-5 to TRBJ2-7, with D possibly TRBD2 on 5 matching bases. From germline, CDR1 is MNHEY and CDR2 SVGAGI. Trimming stripped 5 bases from V and 3 bases from J, with 17 bases between. The CDR3 sequence is 15 residues long. The CDR3 reads CASSPPLAGLYEQYF. CDR3 sequence (DNA): TGTGCCAGCAGTCCGCCTTTGGCAGGACTCTACGAGCAGTACTTC.

The V call is TRBV27, the J call TRBJ2-1; TRBD1 is a possible D gene (7 bases). The germline V gene encodes CDR1 MNHEY and CDR2 SMNVEV (reference sequence). The CDR3 extends over 14 amino acids. The V end lost 7 bases, the J end lost 4 bases, and 14 bases lay between the germline ends. The CDR3 here is CASKLAGQYNEQFF. The CDR3 region has the DNA TGTGCCAGCAAACTCGCGGGACAGTACAATGAGCAGTTCTTC.

The genes are TRBV29-1 and TRBJ2-7; 7 bases line up with TRBD2. CDR3 length: 14 residues. In germline, CDR1 is SQVTM, CDR2 ANQGSEA. V shed 5 bases, J shed 2 bases, and the junction held 9 bases outside the gene matches. CDR3 sequence (DNA): TGCAGCGTTATCCCCCCGGGGGGACCCTACGAGCAGTACTTC. Encoded protein: CSVIPPGGPYEQYF.

The CDR3 is CAIRLTSGISYEQYF. The DNA of the CDR3 is TGTGCCATCAGATTGACTAGCGGGATTTCCTACGAGCAGTACTTC. J is TRBJ2-7 and V is TRBV10-3, with 11 bases that match TRBD2. The germline V gene has CDR1 ENHRY and CDR2 SYGVKD. Losses at the gene ends were 6 bases for V and 1 base for J; bases not matched to a gene: 5. The CDR3 has 15 amino acids.

The V call is TRBV6-5, the J call TRBJ1-2, with D perhaps TRBD1 (6 bases). Per germline, CDR1 MNHEY and CDR2 SVGAGI. The CDR3 has 14 residues. The germline V and J ends were trimmed by 8 bases and 6 bases, with 19 bases remaining between them. DNA of the CDR3: TGTGCCAGCGTGGCCGTACAGGGTTTAGATGGCTACACCTTC. Protein sequence: CASVAVQGLDGYTF.

The V gene is TRBV5-4, the J gene TRBJ2-7, with 15 bases lining up with TRBD2. Germline values: CDR1 SGHNT, CDR2 YYREEE (reference sequence). Trimming removed 2 bases from V and 3 bases from J; junction bases left unmatched: 3. The CDR3 is 16 amino acids. The CDR3 region has the DNA TGTGCCAGCAGCTTCGGACTAGCGGGGGGGTACTACGAGCAGTACTTC. Protein: CASSFGLAGGYYEQYF.

This chain links TRBV7-2 with TRBJ1-1, with D perhaps TRBD1 (6 bases). Germline V gene sequence: CDR1 SGHTA, CDR2 FQGNSA. The CDR3 runs to 13 residues. The germline V and J ends were trimmed by 9 bases and 5 bases, with 16 bases remaining between them. The CDR3 nucleotides read TGTGCCAGGGGCAGTGGGGGCGTGACTGAAGCTTTCTTT. Translated: CARGSGGVTEAFF. Together with reference TRBV7-2 and TRBJ1-1, the CDR3 gives the full variable domain: GAGVSQSPSNKVTEKGKDVELRCDPISGHTALYWYRQSLGQGLEFLIYFQGNSAPDKSGLPSDRFSAERTGGSVSTLTIQRTQQEDSAVYLCARGSGGVTEAFFGQGTRLTVV.

The gene calls are TRBV6-4 and TRBJ2-1; 10 nucleotides agree with TRBD2. The CDR3 is 17 residues long. The germline V gene has CDR1 MRHNA and CDR2 SNTAGT. The V gene end was trimmed by 2 bases and the J gene end by 3 bases; junction bases not matched to a gene: 7. The CDR3 here is CASSDKASGSLYNEQFF. CDR3 nucleotides: TGTGCCAGCAGTGACAAGGCTAGCGGGAGCCTCTACAATGAGCAGTTCTTC.

V and J are TRBV23-1 and TRBJ1-6, with 8 bases fitting TRBD1. TRBV23-1 is placed among ORFs of uncertain function. This CDR3 has 20 amino acids. The V gene end was trimmed by 0 bases and the J gene end by 1 base; junction bases not matched to a gene: 11. The CDR3 loop is CASSQSRTGTEQSYNSPLHF. CDR3 in DNA: TGCGCCAGCAGTCAATCCCGGACAGGGACCGAGCAGTCCTATAATTCACCCCTCCACTTT.

The chain is built from TRBV15 and TRBJ2-3, with D possibly being TRBD2 (6 bases). Germline lookup yields CDR1 LNHNV and CDR2 YYDKDF (reference sequence). CDR3 length: 14 residues. Deletions cut 3 bases from V and 2 bases from J, with 9 bases between. The CDR3 protein is CATSSLGLTDTQYF. The CDR3 bases are TGTGCCACCAGCAGCTTGGGACTCACAGATACGCAGTATTTT.